This T cell receptor (beta chain) came from a study of regulatory T cells in long-lasting Graves disease. This clonotype has only a few counts. Its antigen is undetermined. Broader study findings: Persistent disease preferred TRBV28, TRBJ1-2 and TRBJ2-5; new disease, TRBV20-1 and TRBJ2-1.

Building of the TCR beta libraries involved iRepertoire HTBI primers and Arm-PCR of CDR3 regions. TCRdb reprocessed the multiplex PCR reads via MiXCR and lists one record per CDR3 protein. The sample holds a few hundred thousand distinct CDR3 sequences, 20% to 25% seen once. The length of the CDR3 is 14 residues. Looked up from germline, CDR1 is DFQATT and CDR2 is SNEGSKA (reference sequence). Documented time point: persistent/refractory GD, antithyroid drugs over 5 years with positive TRAb. The TCR library used RNA extracted from PBMCs. The patients were enrolled through endocrinology in Xi'an, China. Each patient gave around 10 milliliters of EDTA-anticoagulated peripheral blood.

The clonotype was recovered from a female donor with Graves disease. The V and J genes are TRBV20-1 and TRBJ2-7; 7 bases agree with TRBD1. The starting material was peripheral blood mononuclear cells (PBMCs), obtained when the disease was refractory, from a patient treated with antithyroid drugs. In DNA, the CDR3 is TGCAGCGAAACAGGGGCTAGCATTTCCTACGAGCAGTACTTC. Its translation: CSETGASISYEQYF.